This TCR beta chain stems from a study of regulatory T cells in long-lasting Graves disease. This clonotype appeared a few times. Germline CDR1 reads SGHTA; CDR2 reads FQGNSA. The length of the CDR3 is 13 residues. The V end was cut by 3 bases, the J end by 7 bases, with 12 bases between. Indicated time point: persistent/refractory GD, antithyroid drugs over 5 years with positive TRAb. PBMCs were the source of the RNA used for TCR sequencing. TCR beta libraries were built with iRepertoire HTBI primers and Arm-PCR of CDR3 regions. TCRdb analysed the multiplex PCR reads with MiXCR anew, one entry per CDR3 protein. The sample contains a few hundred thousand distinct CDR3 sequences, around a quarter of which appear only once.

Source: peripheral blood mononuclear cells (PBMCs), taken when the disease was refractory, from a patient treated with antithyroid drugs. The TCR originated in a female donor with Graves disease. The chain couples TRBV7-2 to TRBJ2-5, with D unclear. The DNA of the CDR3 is TGTGCCAGCAGCTTGCGCGGCCCAGGGACCCAGTACTTC. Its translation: CASSLRGPGTQYF. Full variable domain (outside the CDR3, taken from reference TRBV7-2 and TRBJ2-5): GAGVSQSPSNKVTEKGKDVELRCDPISGHTALYWYRQSLGQGLEFLIYFQGNSAPDKSGLPSDRFSAERTGGSVSTLTIQRTQQEDSAVYLCASSLRGPGTQYFGPGTRLLVL.